This T cell receptor beta chain was obtained from a study of blood T cell repertoires in COVID-19. Study background: Material from acute and convalescent COVID-19 was sourced from the United States, Italy and Spain. PBMCs, B-cell-depleted T cells, or T cells provided the cDNA or gDNA that made up the material.

In the source study's methods: Amplifying reference gene primers gave estimates of nucleated cell counts. Here immunoSEQ multiplex PCR was the method, and the copy in TCRdb shows in-frame clones only, minus some. The V and J calls and the clone size are those of that table, but D and trimming were determined from the DNA. The sample shows some 240,000 clones, roughly 90% of them seen only once. Germline V lookup: CDR1 SGHTA, CDR2 FQGNSA. The CDR3 covers 13 residues. The V and J ends lost 2 bases and 8 bases respectively, with 10 bases between them. Patients of the Seattle cohort, enrolled during active infection, were followed longitudinally.

Sequencing was performed on peripheral blood. This rearrangement joins TRBV7-2 to TRBJ1-5; D is uncertain. The source of this sequence is a man aged 55 to 69 with COVID-19, enrolled during active disease. CDR3 nucleotides: TGTGCCAGCAGCTTACTGACAACGGAGCCCCAGCATTTT. Translating it yields CASSLLTTEPQHF.